One sample yielded the 12 T cell receptor beta chains listed below, sequenced in a study of T cells of healthy individuals (dated by TCRdb to the late 2010s). Receptor libraries were prepared by 5' RACE. The data were produced on an Illumina MiSeq. TCRdb itself trimmed the public reads at Q25 with fastp, ran MiXCR and retained productive beta chains. Each CDR3 protein appears once, grouped with its most common genes and DNA. In this sample the table shows tens of thousands of distinct CDR3 sequences, around 15% of which occur a single time. The ten largest clonotypes hold around 5.1% of the sample. The receptor source for this set is a human donor in good health.

The genes are TRBV3-1 and TRBJ2-5; a possible D gene is TRBD2 (5 bases). With 2 bases removed from V and 2 bases from J, the gap between germline ends came to 9 bases. Germline V CDR1 and CDR2: LGHDT, YNNKEL (reference sequence). The CDR3 contains 14 residues. DNA of the CDR3: TGTGCCAGCAGCCAATCGGACTTTCAAGAGACCCAGTACTTC. It specifies CASSQSDFQETQYF.

This clonotype was detected only a few times. This chain uses TRBV6-5 with TRBJ2-3; 8 bases fit TRBD2. Unmatched junction bases numbered 10, after V lost 10 bases and J lost 1 base. There are 15 residues in the CDR3. Germline CDR1 MNHEY, CDR2 SVGAGI. CDR3 sequence reads: CATRLGGGGTDTQYF. CDR3 coding DNA: TGTGCCACCAGACTCGGGGGGGGTGGCACAGATACGCAGTATTTT.

This clonotype was seen ten or more times. V gene TRBV12-3 or TRBV12-4 combines with J gene TRBJ2-3, with D perhaps given as TRBD1 or TRBD2 (7 bases each). V was trimmed by 5 bases and J by 5 bases, leaving 17 bases between them. The CDR3 has 15 residues. CDR3 in amino acids: CASSLWTGGGDTQYF. Here the CDR3 DNA reads TGTGCCAGCAGTCTCTGGACAGGCGGGGGAGATACGCAGTATTTT.

This clonotype was detected a few times. The chain links TRBV7-3 to TRBJ2-6; D gene uncertain. This CDR3 contains 15 residues. Per germline, CDR1 SGHTA and CDR2 FQGTGA. Trimming left V 5 bases short and J 2 bases short, with 10 bases between. CDR3 DNA sequence: TGTGCCAGCAGCCGCGAGTTCCCTGGGGCCAACGTCCTGACTTTC. Protein sequence: CASSREFPGANVLTF.

This clonotype showed up just a few times. The chain uses TRBV25-1 and TRBJ2-7; 7 bases are a match to TRBD2. V dropped 7 bases and J dropped 2; count of bases not matched to a gene: 8. The CDR3 contains 14 residues. From germline, CDR1 is MGHDK and CDR2 SYGVNS. The CDR3: CASTNSRGAYEQYF. CDR3 nucleotides: TGTGCCAGCACTAACTCCCGGGGGGCCTACGAGCAGTACTTC.

This clonotype was counted at least ten times. V gene TRBV4-3 combines with J gene TRBJ2-5; 15 nucleotides match TRBD2. V trimming: 4 bases; J trimming: 4 bases; junction bases outside the gene matches: 1. Germline values: CDR1 LGHNA, CDR2 YSLEER. CDR3 size: 15 residues. DNA of the CDR3: TGCGCCAGCAGCCCGGGACTAGCGGGAGGAGAGACCCAGTACTTC. It encodes CASSPGLAGGETQYF.

J is TRBJ1-1 and V is TRBV18, with 7 bases matching TRBD1. Per the germline V gene, CDR1 is KGHSH and CDR2 is LQKENI. The trim removed 3 bases at V and 2 bases at J, leaving 9 bases unmatched. The CDR3 contains 16 residues. For the CDR3, the DNA is TGTGCCAGCTCACCTAAATTGACAGGGTTTAACACTGAAGCTTTCTTT. This sequence encodes CASSPKLTGFNTEAFF.

The chain recombines TRBV11-2 with TRBJ1-1, with TRBD1 as a possible D gene (6 bases). CDR1 and CDR2 (germline): SGHAT, FQNNGV. Trimming cost V 5 bases and J 0 bases, with 16 bases left between them. The CDR3 is made up of 16 amino acids. The CDR3 region has the DNA TGTGCCAGCAGCCCCCCACAGGGACTCATGAACACTGAAGCTTTCTTT. Protein sequence: CASSPPQGLMNTEAFF.

The chain has TRBV4-1 and TRBJ2-5; 9 positions match TRBD2. Germline CDR1 and CDR2: MGHRA and YSYEKL. Trimming removed 1 base from V and 4 bases from J; junction bases left unmatched: 10. CDR3 length equals 17 residues. CDR3 nucleotides: TGCGCCAGCAGCCAAGGGTATAGCGGGAGTCGAAGAGAGACCCAGTACTTC. It encodes CASSQGYSGSRRETQYF.

This clonotype appeared many times. The chain carries TRBV7-9 and TRBJ1-1; D call uncertain. This CDR3 has 15 amino acids. Trimming removed 1 base at V and 5 bases at J, with 14 bases between. Germline V lookup: CDR1 SEHNR, CDR2 FQNEAQ (reference sequence). The CDR3 loop reads CASSLDPGRSTEAFF. CDR3 nucleotides: TGTGCCAGCAGCTTAGATCCAGGAAGGAGTACTGAAGCTTTCTTT.

The rearrangement uses TRBV30 and TRBJ2-5; weak D call: TRBD1 (5 bases). Germline V gives CDR1 GTSNPN, CDR2 SVGIG (reference sequence). Trimming pared 0 bases from V and 4 bases from J, leaving 12 bases between. The CDR3 sequence is 14 residues long. CDR3 loop: CAWSVLGQGETQYF. The CDR3 nucleotides are TGTGCCTGGAGTGTACTGGGTCAGGGAGAGACCCAGTACTTC.

This clonotype appeared a few times. This chain uses TRBV7-9 with TRBJ2-1; D possibly corresponds to TRBD2 (6 bases). In germline, CDR1 is SEHNR, CDR2 FQNEAQ (reference sequence). V lost 0 bases, J lost 7 bases, and 16 bases lay in between. The CDR3 runs 16 residues. The CDR3 region has the DNA TGTGCCAGCAGCTTAGCCCGAGGTGGAGGGAGGAATGAGCAGTTCTTC. It translates to CASSLARGGGRNEQFF.